This TCR beta chain was sequenced during a study of early T cells in non-severe SARS-CoV-2 infection. The V gene lost 5 bases and the J gene lost 0 bases, with 10 bases spanning the gap. Germline V CDR1 and CDR2: MNHEY, SMNVEV (reference sequence). This CDR3 spans 14 amino acids. Study observations and caveats: VDJdb matching skewed toward anti-spike CD8 responses, missing private and CD4 specificities.

Tagging with unique molecular identifiers was applied to individual cDNA molecules. TCRdb ran MiXCR on the 5' RACE reads and lists one entry per CDR3 protein. Of 100,000 to 140,000 distinct CDR3 sequences in the sample, around 10% were seen once. As for this clonotype: What it recognizes is unknown.

Sequenced input: whole blood. This chain connects TRBV27 to TRBJ1-2; D uncertain. The TCR was taken from an adult who was a healthcare worker with PCR-confirmed SARS-CoV-2 infection or an uninfected control (not recorded which). DNA of the CDR3: TGTGCCAGCAGTAGAACAGTGGCTAACTATGGCTACACCTTC. It is translated as CASSRTVANYGYTF.